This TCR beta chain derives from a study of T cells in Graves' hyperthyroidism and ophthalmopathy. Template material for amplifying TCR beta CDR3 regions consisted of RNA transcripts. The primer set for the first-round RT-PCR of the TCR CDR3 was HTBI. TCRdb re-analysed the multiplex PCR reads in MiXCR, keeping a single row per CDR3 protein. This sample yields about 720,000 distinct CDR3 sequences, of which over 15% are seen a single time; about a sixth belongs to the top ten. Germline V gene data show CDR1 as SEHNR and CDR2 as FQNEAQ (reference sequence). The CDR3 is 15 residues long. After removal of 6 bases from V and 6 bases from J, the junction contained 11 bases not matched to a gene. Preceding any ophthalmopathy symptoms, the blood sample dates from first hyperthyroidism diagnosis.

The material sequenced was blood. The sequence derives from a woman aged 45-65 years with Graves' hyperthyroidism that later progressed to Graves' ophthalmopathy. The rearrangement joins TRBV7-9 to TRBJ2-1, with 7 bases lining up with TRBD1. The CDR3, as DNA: TGTGCCAGCAGACGGCTTGGGACAGAGCTCAATGAGCAGTTCTTC. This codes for CASRRLGTELNEQFF. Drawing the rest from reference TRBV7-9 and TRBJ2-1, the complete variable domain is DTGVSQNPRHKITKRGQNVTFRCDPISEHNRLYWYRQTLGQGPEFLTYFQNEAQLEKSRLLSDRFSAERPKGSFSTLEIQRTEQGDSAMYLCASRRLGTELNEQFFGPGTRLTVL.